This T cell receptor (beta chain) was retrieved from a study of long-term antiretroviral therapy in people with HIV. Findings and limits, study-wide: HIV repertoire CDR3 lengths ranged less widely than those of controls. The clones with expansion before ART were dominant in the repertoire at all time points.

With survey level as its setting, the immunoSEQ assay was v3.0. Sequencing aimed to cover roughly 35,000-50,000 T-cell genomes per sample. The repertoire was sequenced with immunoSEQ multiplex PCR; TCRdb's copy has only in-frame clones and lacks some. The sample carries some 33,000 clones, almost 85% recorded once. A word on this clone: Its matching antigen is unknown.

This material consisted of unsorted PBMCs, taken 0.6 years after starting antiretroviral therapy. The receptor was isolated from a young man with HIV.

For the CDR3, the DNA is TGTGCCAGCAGCGTAGCTCTACGGACTGAAGCTTTCTTT. This gives the protein CASSVALRTEAFF. The chain has TRBV9 and TRBJ1-1; D uncertain. The germline CDR1 and CDR2 sequences are SGDLS and YYNGEE. The CDR3 consists of 13 residues. V was shortened by 0 bases and J by 5 bases, with 8 bases between the two germline ends.